This T cell receptor beta chain was observed in a study of T cell clones after liver transplantation. Study-level information: Patients counted as tolerant after at least one year off all immunosuppression, enzymes not exceeding twice normal. Study-wide results and limits: Low donor cell numbers restricted donor-reactive repertoire measurement in a couple of subjects.

CDR3 length: 13 amino acids. Germline V gene lookup returns CDR1 MDHEN and CDR2 SYDVKM. With 2 bases removed from V and 3 bases from J, the gap between germline ends came to 7 bases. Clones were read by immunoSEQ multiplex PCR, and TCRdb kept only the in-frame ones, dropping some. This sample has more than 75,000 clones, with roughly 80% found just once. This clone was counted a few times. The antigen remains unidentified. This TCR came from a human patient who received a liver transplant. Some of the T cells may derive from the graft donor. V gene TRBV28 combines with J gene TRBJ1-2; D uncertain. The sequencing here drew on CD4+ T cells from blood, taken almost 47 months after liver transplant. CDR3 sequence (DNA): TGTGCCAGCAGTTTAAAGACCTACTATGGCTACACCTTC. Translating it yields CASSLKTYYGYTF.